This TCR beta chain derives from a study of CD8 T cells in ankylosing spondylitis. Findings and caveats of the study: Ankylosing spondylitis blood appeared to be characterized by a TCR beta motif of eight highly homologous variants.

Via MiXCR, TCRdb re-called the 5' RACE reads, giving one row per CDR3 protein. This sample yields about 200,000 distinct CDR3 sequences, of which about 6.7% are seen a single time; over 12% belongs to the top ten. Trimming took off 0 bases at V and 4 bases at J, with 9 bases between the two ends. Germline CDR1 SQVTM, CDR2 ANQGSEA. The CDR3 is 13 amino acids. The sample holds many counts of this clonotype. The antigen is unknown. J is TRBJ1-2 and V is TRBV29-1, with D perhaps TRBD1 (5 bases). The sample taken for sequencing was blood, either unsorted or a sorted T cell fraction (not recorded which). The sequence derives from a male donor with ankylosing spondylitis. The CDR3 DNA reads TGCAGCGTTGAAGAAGGGACTCTCTATGGCTACACCTTC. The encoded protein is CSVEEGTLYGYTF.